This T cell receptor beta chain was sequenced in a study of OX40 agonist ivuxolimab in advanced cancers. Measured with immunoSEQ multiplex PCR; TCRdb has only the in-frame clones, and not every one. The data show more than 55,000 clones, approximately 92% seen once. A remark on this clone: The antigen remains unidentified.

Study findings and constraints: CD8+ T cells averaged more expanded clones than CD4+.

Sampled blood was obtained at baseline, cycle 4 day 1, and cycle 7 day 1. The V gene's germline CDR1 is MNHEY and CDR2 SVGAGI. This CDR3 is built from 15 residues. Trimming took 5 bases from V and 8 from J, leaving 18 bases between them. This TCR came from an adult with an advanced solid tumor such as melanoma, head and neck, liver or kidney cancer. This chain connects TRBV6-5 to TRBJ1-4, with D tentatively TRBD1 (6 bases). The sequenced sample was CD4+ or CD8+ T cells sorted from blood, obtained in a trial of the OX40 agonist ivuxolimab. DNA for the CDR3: TGTGCCAGCAGTAAGGGGCAGGGGCGAGACGAAAAACTGTTTTTT. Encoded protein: CASSKGQGRDEKLFF.